This TCR beta chain was retrieved from a study of T cell repertoires in cytomegalovirus infection. Study at large: CMV epitopes that were recently identified and HLA-C-restricted were used alongside well-studied HLA-B-restricted ones. Findings of the study overall: Accumulated public TCR beta family frequency recognized individuals carrying CMV together with the relevant HLA.

There are 15 residues in the CDR3. Germline CDR1 reads SGHKS; CDR2 reads YYEKEE (reference sequence). Trimming removed 6 bases from V and 3 bases from J; junction bases left unmatched: 9. TCRdb processed the reads anew with MiXCR; each CDR3 protein has one entry. In the table there are more than 35,000 distinct CDR3 sequences, less than 60% of which are singletons. A note on this clonotype: Its target is unknown.

This specimen was CD8+ T cells from cultured PBMCs, taken from culture after CMV antigen stimulation. This TCR was sampled from a human donor in good health (CMV status not recorded). Some clones in this sample may be carry-over from other donors' samples. The chain joins TRBV5-5 to TRBJ1-2; TRBD1 matches 9 bases. The CDR3 loop reads CASNPSTGGDYGYTF. The DNA of the CDR3 is TGTGCCAGCAACCCTTCGACAGGGGGGGACTATGGCTACACCTTC.